One and the same sample provided the 13 T cell receptor beta chains below, sequenced in a study of regulatory T cells in long-lasting Graves disease. TCR beta libraries were built with iRepertoire HTBI primers and Arm-PCR of CDR3 regions. TCRdb reprocessed the multiplex PCR reads with MiXCR, giving one entry per CDR3 protein. Here the sample spans about 530,000 distinct CDR3 sequences, more than 15% being singletons. Stated time point: newly diagnosed GD, antithyroid drugs for less than 3 months. Making the TCR library involved RNA that had been extracted from PBMCs. These sequences were also reported in another study, on T cells in Graves' hyperthyroidism and ophthalmopathy.

Source: peripheral blood mononuclear cells (PBMCs), taken at new diagnosis, from a patient treated with antithyroid drugs. The receptors shown here come from a woman aged 40-60 years with Graves disease.

The rearrangement joins TRBV20-1 to TRBJ2-1; 7 bases agree with TRBD1. Germline trimming cut 5 bases from V and 4 bases from J; bases unmatched to any gene: 11. This CDR3 contains 15 residues. CDR1 is DFQATT and CDR2 is SNEGSKA in the germline V gene (reference sequence). The CDR3 region is CSAVSGQHHYNEQFF. The CDR3 DNA reads as TGCAGTGCTGTGTCGGGACAGCACCATTACAATGAGCAGTTCTTC.

This clonotype was seen a handful of times. V and J are TRBV18 and TRBJ1-3; TRBD1 might be the D (6 bases). Germline V gives CDR1 KGHSH, CDR2 LQKENI. V was pared by 4 bases and J by 0 bases, with 16 bases between. The CDR3 loop spans 17 amino acids. CDR3 bases: TGTGCCAGCTCACTTACCCTCGGGGGCAGCTCTGGAAACACCATATATTTT. Translated: CASSLTLGGSSGNTIYF.

This clonotype was found many times. V and J are TRBV20-1 and TRBJ1-6; D may be TRBD1 (6 bases). With 3 bases removed from V and 10 bases from J, the gap between germline ends came to 16 bases. The germline V gene encodes CDR1 DFQATT and CDR2 SNEGSKA (reference sequence). The CDR3 has 14 amino acids. CDR3 loop: CSASLQGILSPLHF. DNA of the CDR3: TGCAGTGCTAGTCTCCAGGGGATATTATCACCCCTCCACTTT.

This clonotype occurred many times. This chain uses TRBV28 with TRBJ1-4, with 11 bases identical to TRBD1. CDR1 MDHEN and CDR2 SYDVKM come from the germline V gene. The CDR3 runs 14 residues. V lost 5 bases to trimming and J lost 8 bases; unmatched junction nucleotides: 4. As DNA, the CDR3 is TGTGCCAGCAGTACCCGGACAGGGGGCGAAAAACTGTTTTTT. Translating it yields CASSTRTGGEKLFF.

This clonotype came up a few times. The chain recombines TRBV5-4 with TRBJ2-7; D not resolved. The V gene lost 0 bases and the J gene lost 7 bases, with 14 bases spanning the gap. Germline V CDR1 and CDR2: SGHNT, YYREEE (reference sequence). This CDR3 is 14 amino acids long. Here the CDR3 DNA reads TGTGCCAGCAGCTTGGGGAGCAGTTCGCGGGAGCAGTACTTC. Its translation: CASSLGSSSREQYF.

This clonotype was counted ten times or more. The chain is built from TRBV28 and TRBJ2-1, with TRBD1 as a possible D gene (6 bases). The CDR3 has 16 residues. V lost 8 bases and J 4 bases, leaving 21 bases between the germline ends. Germline loops: CDR1 MDHEN, CDR2 SYDVKM. The CDR3 DNA reads TGTGCCAGCGTTACCTCCCAGGGGATCCTTTACAATGAGCAGTTCTTC. Its translation is CASVTSQGILYNEQFF.

This clonotype was found many times. As DNA, the CDR3 is TGTGCCAGCAGCATAGGGGTGGGGGGCCATCTCCACTTT. Its translation is CASSIGVGGHLHF. The chain combines TRBV7-9 with TRBJ1-6, with a weak D call TRBD1 (6 bases). Trimming shortened V by 5 bases and J by 16 bases, and 18 bases separated the two germline ends. The CDR3 runs 13 residues. Germline-derived CDR1 and CDR2 are SEHNR and FQNEAQ (reference sequence).

On this clonotype: The junction departs from the called germline gene at one end, perhaps through a read error. This chain uses TRBV15 with TRBJ2-5; TRBD2 might be the D (5 bases). CDR1 is LNHNV, CDR2 YYDKDF, per germline (reference sequence). The CDR3 has 17 amino acids. Here the CDR3 DNA reads TGTGCCACCAGCGGAGATTATGTTGCGGGTGGCGGAGAGACCCAGTACTTC. Translated: CATSGDYVAGGGETQYF.

This clonotype was seen at least ten times. V usage is TRBV27 and J usage is TRBJ1-4; D remains ambiguous. The germline gives CDR1 MNHEY, CDR2 SMNVEV (reference sequence). Trimming took 0 bases from V and 11 from J, leaving 10 bases between them. This CDR3 spans 13 amino acids. The CDR3 loop is CASSLSGSRKLFF. CDR3 coding DNA: TGTGCCAGCAGTTTATCGGGCTCCAGGAAACTGTTTTTT.

This clonotype appeared a few times. The rearrangement uses TRBV20-1 and TRBJ2-7; TRBD2 matches at 10 bases. The germline gives CDR1 DFQATT, CDR2 SNEGSKA (reference sequence). This CDR3 contains 16 residues. J lost 7 bases, V lost 5 bases, and 17 bases had no gene match. The CDR3 reads CSASKISSGGFGEQYF. CDR3 sequence (DNA): TGCAGTGCTTCCAAAATTAGTAGCGGGGGGTTTGGGGAGCAGTACTTC.

This clonotype showed up just a few times. This rearrangement joins TRBV12-3 or TRBV12-4 to TRBJ1-6; TRBD1 agrees at 10 bases. The CDR3 contains 16 residues. V lost 4 bases to trimming and J lost 4 bases; unmatched junction nucleotides: 4. The CDR3 DNA is TGTGCCAGCAGTTGGGGGACAGGGGTTTATAATTCACCCCTCCACTTT. Amino acid sequence: CASSWGTGVYNSPLHF.

The table lists this clonotype with many counts. V usage is TRBV6-9 and J usage is TRBJ2-3; possible D gene TRBD1, 6 bases. The germline CDR1 and CDR2 sequences are MNHGY and SVAAGI. CDR3 size: 16 residues. V was shortened by 3 bases and J by 1 base, with 14 bases between the two germline ends. CDR3 protein: CASSYWGRAGTDTQYF. Written as DNA, the CDR3 is TGTGCCAGCAGTTACTGGGGGCGCGCCGGCACAGATACGCAGTATTTT.

This clonotype was picked up many times. The rearrangement uses TRBV2 and TRBJ2-5; 8 positions match TRBD2. Unmatched junction bases numbered 14, after V lost 7 bases and J lost 7 bases. The germline V gene encodes CDR1 SNHLY and CDR2 FYNNEI. The CDR3 covers 15 residues. This CDR3 reads CASKGLVGILGTQYF. In DNA, the CDR3 is TGTGCCAGCAAGGGACTAGTTGGGATTTTAGGGACCCAGTACTTC.